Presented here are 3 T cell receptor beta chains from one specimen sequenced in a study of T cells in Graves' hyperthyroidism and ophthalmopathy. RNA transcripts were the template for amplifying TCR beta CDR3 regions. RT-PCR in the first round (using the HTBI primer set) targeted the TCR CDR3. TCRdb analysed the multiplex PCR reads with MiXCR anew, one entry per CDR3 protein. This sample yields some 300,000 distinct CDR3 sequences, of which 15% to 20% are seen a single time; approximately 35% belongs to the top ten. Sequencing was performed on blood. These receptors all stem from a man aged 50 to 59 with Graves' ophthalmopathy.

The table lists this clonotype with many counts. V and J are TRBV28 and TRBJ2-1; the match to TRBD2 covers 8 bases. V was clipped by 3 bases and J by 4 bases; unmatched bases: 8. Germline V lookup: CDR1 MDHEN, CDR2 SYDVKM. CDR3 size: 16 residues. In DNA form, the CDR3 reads TGTGCCAGCAGTTTGTACGGGGCGGGAGGTTACAATGAGCAGTTCTTC. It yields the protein CASSLYGAGGYNEQFF.

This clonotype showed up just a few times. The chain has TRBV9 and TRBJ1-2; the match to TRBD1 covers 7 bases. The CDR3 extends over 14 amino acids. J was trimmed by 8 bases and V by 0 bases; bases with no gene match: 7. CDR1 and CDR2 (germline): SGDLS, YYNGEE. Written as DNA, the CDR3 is TGTGCCAGCAGCGTAGAACCGACAGGGATGGGCTACACCTTC. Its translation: CASSVEPTGMGYTF.

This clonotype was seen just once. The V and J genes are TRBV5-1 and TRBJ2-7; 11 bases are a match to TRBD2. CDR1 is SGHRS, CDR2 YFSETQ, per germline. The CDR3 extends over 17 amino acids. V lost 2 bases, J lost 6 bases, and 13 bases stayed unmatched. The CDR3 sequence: CASSFLASGRTGGEQYF. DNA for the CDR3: TGCGCCAGCAGCTTTCTGGCTAGCGGGAGGACTGGCGGCGAGCAGTACTTC.